This note documents a single T cell receptor beta chain sequence. With 3 bases clipped from V and 5 bases from J, the junction kept 10 bases outside the gene matches. CDR1 is MDHEN, CDR2 SYDVKM, per germline. The CDR3 consists of 16 residues. The sample is drawn from a study of blood T cell repertoires in COVID-19. Whole-study context: PBMCs, B-cell-depleted T cells, or T cells provided the cDNA or gDNA that made up the material.

Measured with immunoSEQ multiplex PCR; TCRdb has only the in-frame clones, and not every one. The data show some 70,000 clones, around 86% seen once. Sample: peripheral blood. The clonotype was recovered from a woman aged 55-75 years with acute or convalescent COVID-19. The chain carries TRBV28 and TRBJ2-7, with 10 bases aligning to TRBD1. The CDR3 nucleotides read TGTGCCAGCAGTTTCCCCGGGGGACAGGGGAGGAACGAGCAGTACTTC. This codes for CASSFPGGQGRNEQYF.